Shown below are 30 T cell receptor beta chains from a single sample sequenced in a study of blood T cell repertoires in COVID-19. Assay used: immunoSEQ multiplex PCR; TCRdb lists only in-frame clones, some missing. Altogether 130,000 to 150,000 clones are present, around three quarters being singletons, with the ten largest covering 13%. What was sequenced was peripheral blood. Receptors were obtained from an elderly man with acute or convalescent COVID-19.

J is TRBJ2-7 and V is TRBV14; D unresolved. The length of the CDR3 is 15 residues. Between the trimmed V and J ends, which lost 0 bases and 0 bases, there was a span of 9 bases. Germline lookup yields CDR1 SGHDN and CDR2 FVKESK. DNA of the CDR3: TGTGCCAGCAGCCAAGATCTGGGCCTCTCCTACGAGCAGTACTTC. Translation: CASSQDLGLSYEQYF.

The chain carries TRBV19 and TRBJ1-6, with D perhaps matching TRBD1 (5 bases). Trimming stripped 3 bases from V and 9 bases from J, with 12 bases between. Germline CDR1 LNHDA, CDR2 SQIVND (reference sequence). The CDR3 runs 14 residues. The CDR3 coding sequence is TGTGCCAGTAGTATTGGAGGGGTCGGTTCACCCCTCCACTTT. Protein product: CASSIGGVGSPLHF. The whole variable domain, filled in from reference TRBV19 and TRBJ1-6, reads DGGITQSPKYLFRKEGQNVTLSCEQNLNHDAMYWYRQDPGQGLRLIYYSQIVNDFQKGDIAEGYSVSREKKESFPLTVTSAQKNPTAFYLCASSIGGVGSPLHFGNGTRLTVT.

This chain uses TRBV6-5 with TRBJ1-1; the match to TRBD1 covers 11 bases. V dropped 5 bases and J dropped 4; count of bases not matched to a gene: 6. The CDR3 is made up of 15 amino acids. Germline V gene sequence: CDR1 MNHEY, CDR2 SVGAGI. The CDR3: CASSRDRGEFTEAFF. The CDR3 bases are TGTGCCAGCAGTCGGGACAGGGGGGAATTCACTGAAGCTTTCTTT.

The V gene is TRBV6-6, the J gene TRBJ2-7; 7 bases agree with TRBD1. This CDR3 comprises 14 residues. The J segment lost 5 bases and the V segment lost 2 bases, leaving 6 bases of the junction unmatched. CDR1 MNHNY and CDR2 SVGAGI come from the germline V gene (reference sequence). CDR3 sequence: CASSYGLQGHEQYF. The CDR3 nucleotides are TGTGCCAGCAGTTACGGCTTACAGGGGCACGAGCAGTACTTC.

The chain links TRBV27 to TRBJ1-6, with D unclear. The CDR3 sequence is 14 residues long. Trimming took 5 bases from V and 7 from J, leaving 12 bases between them. Germline loops: CDR1 MNHEY, CDR2 SMNVEV (reference sequence). The CDR3 protein is CASSPDRRNSPLHF. In DNA, the CDR3 is TGTGCCAGCAGTCCCGACCGGCGGAATTCACCCCTCCACTTT.

Points on this clone: The junction departs from the called germline gene at one end, perhaps through a read error. This sequence joins TRBV5-1 and TRBJ2-5; 7 nucleotides align to TRBD1. Germline V CDR1 and CDR2: SGHRS, YFSETQ. The CDR3 is 14 residues long. CDR3 in DNA: TGCGCCAGCAGCCGGGACAGCGACCAAGAGATCCAGTACTTC. Protein product: CASSRDSDQEIQYF.

The chain joins TRBV18 to TRBJ2-2, with 9 bases lining up with TRBD1. This CDR3 is built from 16 residues. The trim removed 3 bases at V and 2 bases at J, leaving 4 bases unmatched. CDR1 KGHSH and CDR2 LQKENI come from the germline V gene. CDR3 protein: CASSPTGGFNTGELFF. The DNA for the CDR3 is TGTGCCAGCTCACCCACAGGGGGCTTCAACACCGGGGAGCTGTTTTTT.

The rearrangement links TRBV30 to TRBJ2-7, with a possible D match to TRBD1 (6 bases). V dropped 5 bases and J dropped 1 base, with 12 bases sitting between them. The CDR3 is 13 amino acids. CDR1 and CDR2 from the germline V gene are GTSNPN and SVGIG (reference sequence). The CDR3 region has the DNA TGTGCCTGGGGGGGCGGACAATCCTACGAGCAGTACTTC. It specifies CAWGGGQSYEQYF.

This sequence joins TRBV11-1 and TRBJ2-3, with 12 nucleotides matching TRBD2. CDR3 length: 16 amino acids. Trimming took 6 bases from V and 1 from J; bases not matched to a gene: 5. CDR1 SGHAT and CDR2 FQDESV come from the germline V gene (reference sequence). CDR3 sequence: CASRPSGGAGTDTQYF. In DNA form, the CDR3 reads TGTGCCAGCAGACCTAGCGGGGGGGCCGGCACAGATACGCAGTATTTT.

The chain combines TRBV14 with TRBJ2-1, with a weak D call TRBD2 (5 bases). Trimming cost V 1 base and J 9 bases, with 10 bases left between them. This CDR3 region has 13 residues. CDR1 and CDR2 from the germline V gene are SGHDN and FVKESK. The CDR3 coding sequence is TGTGCCAGCAGCCAAGCCGTCGGAGGTGAGCAGTTCTTC. This gives the protein CASSQAVGGEQFF.

This chain uses TRBV11-2 with TRBJ2-7, with TRBD1 matching over 8 bases. CDR3 length: 15 amino acids. Germline CDR1 is SGHAT and CDR2 is FQNNGV. J gave up 5 bases and V 1 base, and 7 bases lay outside the gene matches. In DNA, the CDR3 is TGTGCCAGCAGCTTAGGGGCAGGGGGCTTGAACGAGCAGTACTTC. The encoded protein is CASSLGAGGLNEQYF.

This chain uses TRBV7-9 with TRBJ2-1; TRBD2 matches at 13 bases. Germline V lookup: CDR1 SEHNR, CDR2 FQNEAQ (reference sequence). V lost 0 bases, J lost 4 bases, and 3 bases stayed unmatched. The CDR3 has 17 residues. The CDR3 DNA is TGTGCCAGCAGCTTAGCTCCGACTAGCGGGGGGTACAATGAGCAGTTCTTC. Translating it yields CASSLAPTSGGYNEQFF. Variable domain in full (rest from reference TRBV7-9 and TRBJ2-1): DTGVSQNPRHKITKRGQNVTFRCDPISEHNRLYWYRQTLGQGPEFLTYFQNEAQLEKSRLLSDRFSAERPKGSFSTLEIQRTEQGDSAMYLCASSLAPTSGGYNEQFFGPGTRLTVL.

The chain joins TRBV7-2 to TRBJ2-7, with D perhaps matching TRBD1 (5 bases). The CDR3 runs to 13 residues. Trimming left V 3 bases short and J 3 bases short, with 9 bases between. Per germline, CDR1 SGHTA and CDR2 FQGNSA. Here the CDR3 reads CASSLGRDYEQYF. The CDR3, as DNA: TGTGCCAGCAGCTTGGGCAGGGACTACGAGCAGTACTTC.

This chain links TRBV7-2 with TRBJ2-7, with D unclear. The CDR3 sequence is 15 residues long. V was pared by 2 bases and J by 3 bases, with 14 bases between. Per germline, CDR1 SGHTA and CDR2 FQGNSA. The CDR3: CASSLLGNSLYEQYF. The CDR3 bases are TGTGCCAGCAGCTTACTGGGCAATTCTCTCTACGAGCAGTACTTC.

The rearrangement uses TRBV28 and TRBJ1-5; TRBD1 agrees at 8 bases. The CDR3 spans 15 residues. Germline loops: CDR1 MDHEN, CDR2 SYDVKM. V dropped 5 bases and J dropped 6; count of bases not matched to a gene: 9. CDR3 sequence: CASSPPQGAGQPQHF. The CDR3 DNA reads as TGTGCCAGCAGTCCCCCCCAGGGGGCTGGTCAGCCCCAGCATTTT.

This sequence joins TRBV2 and TRBJ2-3, with TRBD2 identical over 13 bases. Germline loops: CDR1 SNHLY, CDR2 FYNNEI. Germline trimming cut 5 bases from V and 4 bases from J; bases unmatched to any gene: 3. The CDR3 extends over 15 amino acids. Written as DNA, the CDR3 is TGTGCCAGCAGTACACTAGCGGGGGGGGCAGATACGCAGTATTTT. Translation gives CASSTLAGGADTQYF.

The chain joins TRBV7-9 to TRBJ2-6, with 8 bases that match TRBD2. With 5 bases clipped from V and 0 bases from J, the junction kept 6 bases outside the gene matches. Germline V gene lookup returns CDR1 SEHNR and CDR2 FQNEAQ (reference sequence). This CDR3 is 17 amino acids long. The CDR3 DNA reads as TGTGCCAGCAGCCGCGGGGGGTACTCCTCTGGGGCCAACGTCCTGACTTTC. The encoded protein is CASSRGGYSSGANVLTF.

The chain couples TRBV19 to TRBJ2-6; 7 positions match TRBD2. The J segment lost 4 bases and the V segment lost 7 bases, leaving 7 bases of the junction unmatched. Germline V gene sequence: CDR1 LNHDA, CDR2 SQIVND (reference sequence). The CDR3 loop spans 15 amino acids. CDR3 amino acids: CASKSRGDGANVLTF. The CDR3 DNA is TGTGCCAGTAAGTCACGGGGGGACGGGGCCAACGTCCTGACTTTC.

The rearrangement uses TRBV6-5 and TRBJ2-5, with D possibly being TRBD1 (6 bases). Trimming pared 6 bases from V and 0 bases from J, leaving 11 bases between. The CDR3 has 14 residues. The germline V gene encodes CDR1 MNHEY and CDR2 SVGAGI. The CDR3 coding sequence is TGTGCCAGCAGCCTCCGGGACAACCAAGAGACCCAGTACTTC. It codes for CASSLRDNQETQYF.

V is TRBV3-1 (or the pseudogene TRBV3-2) and J is TRBJ2-7; D is ambiguous. Looked up from germline, CDR1 is LGHDT and CDR2 is YNNKEL (reference sequence). The V and J ends lost 3 bases and 0 bases respectively, with 6 bases between them. This CDR3 region has 13 residues. CDR3 sequence reads: CASSQSVSYEQYF. CDR3 nucleotides: TGTGCCAGCAGCCAGTCAGTCTCCTACGAGCAGTACTTC.

The chain employs TRBV6-5 and TRBJ2-7; maybe TRBD2 (5 bases). There are 13 residues in the CDR3. Germline V gives CDR1 MNHEY, CDR2 SVGAGI. Trimming removed 8 bases at V and 1 base at J, with 12 bases between. CDR3: CASAAGISYEQYF. The CDR3 coding sequence is TGTGCCAGCGCCGCCGGGATTTCCTACGAGCAGTACTTC.

In its sample, this clone was seen once. This chain's CDR3 is CASSLRQGINSPLHF. CDR3 in DNA: TGTGCCAGCAGCCTCCGACAGGGAATTAATTCACCCCTCCACTTT. The chain employs TRBV7-9 and TRBJ1-6; the match to TRBD1 covers 7 bases. Germline-derived CDR1 and CDR2 are SEHNR and FQNEAQ (reference sequence). J gave up 6 bases and V 5 bases, and 7 bases lay outside the gene matches. The CDR3 is 15 amino acids.

CDR3 sequence reads: CASSLGLLAAGTDTQYF. The CDR3 region has the DNA TGTGCCAGCAGCTTAGGTTTACTAGCGGCGGGCACAGATACGCAGTATTTT. The chain links TRBV7-2 to TRBJ2-3; 8 nucleotides line up with TRBD2. CDR1 and CDR2 from the germline V gene are SGHTA and FQGNSA. The CDR3 is 17 amino acids. Trimming took 1 base from V and 1 from J; bases not matched to a gene: 7.

The chain is built from TRBV11-2 and TRBJ2-3; 14 positions match TRBD2. The V gene's germline CDR1 is SGHAT and CDR2 FQNNGV. CDR3 length: 15 residues. With V trimmed by 3 bases and J by 4 bases, 0 bases remained unmatched. DNA for the CDR3: TGTGCCAGCAGCTTGGGACTAGCGGGGGCAGATACGCAGTATTTT. Its protein is CASSLGLAGADTQYF.

The rearrangement links TRBV5-1 to TRBJ2-1; D is possibly TRBD2 (8 bases). This CDR3 has 15 residues. From germline, CDR1 is SGHRS and CDR2 YFSETQ. Trimming shortened V by 4 bases and J by 4 bases, and 15 bases separated the two germline ends. The CDR3 nucleotides read TGCGCCAGCAGCCCGGGGGGGACAGAGTACAATGAGCAGTTCTTC. Its protein product is CASSPGGTEYNEQFF. Variable domain in full (rest from reference TRBV5-1 and TRBJ2-1): KAGVTQTPRYLIKTRGQQVTLSCSPISGHRSVSWYQQTPGQGLQFLFEYFSETQRNKGNFPGRFSGRQFSNSRSEMNVSTLELGDSALYLCASSPGGTEYNEQFFGPGTRLTVL.

V usage is TRBV9 and J usage is TRBJ1-2; 7 positions match TRBD1. J lost 8 bases, V lost 3 bases, and 16 bases had no gene match. The V gene's germline CDR1 is SGDLS and CDR2 YYNGEE. This CDR3 has 16 residues. DNA for the CDR3: TGTGCCAGCAGCGCCTTTACCGGTCAGGGGGTGAGAGGCTACACCTTC. Amino acids: CASSAFTGQGVRGYTF.

The chain couples TRBV5-8 to TRBJ2-2, with 7 bases identical to TRBD1. The CDR3 contains 15 residues. Unmatched junction bases numbered 6, after V lost 5 bases and J lost 2 bases. CDR1 and CDR2 (germline): SGHTS, YDEGEE. CDR3 loop: CASRRQGTNTGELFF. For the CDR3, the DNA is TGTGCCAGCAGAAGACAGGGAACCAACACCGGGGAGCTGTTTTTT.

The CDR3 DNA reads TGTGCCAGCAGCCAAGATTGGCCAGGGGTCTCCTATAATTCACCCCTCCACTTT. This codes for CASSQDWPGVSYNSPLHF. The V and J genes are TRBV14 and TRBJ1-6; tentatively, D is TRBD1 (6 bases). V shed 0 bases and J shed 0 bases, with 12 bases lying between them. The CDR3 is 18 amino acids. Germline V gene data show CDR1 as SGHDN and CDR2 as FVKESK.

The rearrangement links TRBV19 to TRBJ1-5; 7 bases align to TRBD1. Losses at the gene ends were 6 bases for V and 6 bases for J; bases not matched to a gene: 11. The CDR3 consists of 15 residues. CDR1 and CDR2 (germline): LNHDA, SQIVND (reference sequence). CDR3: CASRTPGGGSQPQHF. The CDR3 DNA sequence: TGTGCCAGTAGAACTCCGGGAGGGGGCAGTCAGCCCCAGCATTTT. The full variable domain, its missing parts supplied by reference TRBV19 and TRBJ1-5, is DGGITQSPKYLFRKEGQNVTLSCEQNLNHDAMYWYRQDPGQGLRLIYYSQIVNDFQKGDIAEGYSVSREKKESFPLTVTSAQKNPTAFYLCASRTPGGGSQPQHFGDGTRLSIL.

Written as DNA, the CDR3 is TGTGCCAGCAACGTTTTGGGGGGGGTCGTCAGCAATCAGCCCCAGCATTTT. Protein: CASNVLGGVVSNQPQHF. This chain connects TRBV28 to TRBJ1-5, with D maybe TRBD1 (5 bases). V was trimmed by 7 bases and J by 1 base, leaving 20 bases between them. Germline V gene lookup returns CDR1 MDHEN and CDR2 SYDVKM. The CDR3 consists of 17 residues.